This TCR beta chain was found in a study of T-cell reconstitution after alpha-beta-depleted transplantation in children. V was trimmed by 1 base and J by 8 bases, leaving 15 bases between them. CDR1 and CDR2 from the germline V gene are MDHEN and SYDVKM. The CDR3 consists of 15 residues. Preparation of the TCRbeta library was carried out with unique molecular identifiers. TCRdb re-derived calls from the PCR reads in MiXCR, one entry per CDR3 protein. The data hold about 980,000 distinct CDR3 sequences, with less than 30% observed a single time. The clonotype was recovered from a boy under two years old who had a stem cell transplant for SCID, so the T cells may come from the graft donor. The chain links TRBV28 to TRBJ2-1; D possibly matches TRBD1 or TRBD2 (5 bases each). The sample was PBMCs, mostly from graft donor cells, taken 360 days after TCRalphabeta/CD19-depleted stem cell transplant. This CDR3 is CASSLLGRTLHEQFF. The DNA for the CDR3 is TGTGCCAGCAGTTTATTGGGACGGACCCTACATGAGCAGTTCTTC.